The clone carrying this T cell receptor beta chain was seen many times. In TCRdb, the 5' RACE reads were re-called with MiXCR into one record per CDR3 protein. The sample records 200,000 to 300,000 distinct CDR3 sequences, roughly a tenth being singletons. The data belong to a study of identical twins. Healthy Caucasian donors formed the entire cohort. Deletions cut 5 bases from V and 2 bases from J, with 15 bases between. CDR1 and CDR2 (germline): SGHTA, FQGNSA. This CDR3 contains 15 residues. The TCR comes from a man aged 50-60 years in good health. Source material: memory T cells sorted from blood. The rearrangement joins TRBV7-2 to TRBJ2-5; maybe TRBD2 (5 bases). Written as DNA, the CDR3 is TGTGCCAGCAGCCCAACGACTACCCGGCAAGAGACCCAGTACTTC. Translating gives CASSPTTTRQETQYF. Full variable domain (remainder filled in from reference TRBV7-2 and TRBJ2-5): GAGVSQSPSNKVTEKGKDVELRCDPISGHTALYWYRQSLGQGLEFLIYFQGNSAPDKSGLPSDRFSAERTGGSVSTLTIQRTQQEDSAVYLCASSPTTTRQETQYFGPGTRLLVL.